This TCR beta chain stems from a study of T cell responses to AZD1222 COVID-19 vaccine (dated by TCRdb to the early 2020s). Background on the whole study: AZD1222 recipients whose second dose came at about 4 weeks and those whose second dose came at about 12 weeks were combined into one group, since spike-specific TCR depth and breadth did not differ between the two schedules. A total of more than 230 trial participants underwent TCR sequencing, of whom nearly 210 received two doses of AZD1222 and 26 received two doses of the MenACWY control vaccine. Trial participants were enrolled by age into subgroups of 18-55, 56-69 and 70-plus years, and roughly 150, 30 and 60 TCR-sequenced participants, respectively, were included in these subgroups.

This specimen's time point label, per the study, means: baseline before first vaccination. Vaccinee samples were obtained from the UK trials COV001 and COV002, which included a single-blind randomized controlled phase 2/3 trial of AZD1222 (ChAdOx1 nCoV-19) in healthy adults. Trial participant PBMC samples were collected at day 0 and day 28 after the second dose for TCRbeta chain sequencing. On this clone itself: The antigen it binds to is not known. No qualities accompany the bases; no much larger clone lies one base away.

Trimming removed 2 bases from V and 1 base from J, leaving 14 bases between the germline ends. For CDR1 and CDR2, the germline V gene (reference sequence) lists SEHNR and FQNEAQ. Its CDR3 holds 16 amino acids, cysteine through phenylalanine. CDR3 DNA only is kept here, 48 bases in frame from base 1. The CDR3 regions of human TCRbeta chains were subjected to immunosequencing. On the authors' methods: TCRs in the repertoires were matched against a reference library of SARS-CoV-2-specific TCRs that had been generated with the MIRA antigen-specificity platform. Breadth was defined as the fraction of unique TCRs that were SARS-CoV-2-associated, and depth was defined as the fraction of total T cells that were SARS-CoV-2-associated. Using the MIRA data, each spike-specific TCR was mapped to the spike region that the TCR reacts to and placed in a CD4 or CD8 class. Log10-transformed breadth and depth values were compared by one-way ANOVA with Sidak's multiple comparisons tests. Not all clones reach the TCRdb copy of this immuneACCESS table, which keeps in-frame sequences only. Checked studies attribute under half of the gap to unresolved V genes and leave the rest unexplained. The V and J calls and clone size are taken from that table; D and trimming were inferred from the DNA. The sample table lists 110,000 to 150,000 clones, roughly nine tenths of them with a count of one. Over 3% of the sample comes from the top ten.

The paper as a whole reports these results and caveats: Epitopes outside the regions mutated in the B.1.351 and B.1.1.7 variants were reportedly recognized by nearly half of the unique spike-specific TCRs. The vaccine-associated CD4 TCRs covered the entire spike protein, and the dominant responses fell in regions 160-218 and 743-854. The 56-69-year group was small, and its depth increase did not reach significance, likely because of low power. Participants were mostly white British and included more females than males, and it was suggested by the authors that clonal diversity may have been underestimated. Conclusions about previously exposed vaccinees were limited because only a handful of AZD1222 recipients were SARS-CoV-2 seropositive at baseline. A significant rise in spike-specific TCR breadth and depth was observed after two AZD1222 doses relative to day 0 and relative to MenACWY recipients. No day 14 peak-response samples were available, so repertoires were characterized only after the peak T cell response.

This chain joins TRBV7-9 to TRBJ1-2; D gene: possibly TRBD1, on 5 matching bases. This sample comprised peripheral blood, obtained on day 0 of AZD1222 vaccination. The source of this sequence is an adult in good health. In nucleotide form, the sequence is TGTGCCAGCAGCTTATCTGTGACAGCGGATAACTATGGCTACACCTTC. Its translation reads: CASSLSVTADNYGYTF. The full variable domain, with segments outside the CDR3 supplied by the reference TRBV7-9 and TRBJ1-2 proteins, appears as DTGVSQNPRHKITKRGQNVTFRCDPISEHNRLYWYRQTLGQGPEFLTYFQNEAQLEKSRLLSDRFSAERPKGSFSTLEIQRTEQGDSAMYLCASSLSVTADNYGYTFGSGTRLTVV.